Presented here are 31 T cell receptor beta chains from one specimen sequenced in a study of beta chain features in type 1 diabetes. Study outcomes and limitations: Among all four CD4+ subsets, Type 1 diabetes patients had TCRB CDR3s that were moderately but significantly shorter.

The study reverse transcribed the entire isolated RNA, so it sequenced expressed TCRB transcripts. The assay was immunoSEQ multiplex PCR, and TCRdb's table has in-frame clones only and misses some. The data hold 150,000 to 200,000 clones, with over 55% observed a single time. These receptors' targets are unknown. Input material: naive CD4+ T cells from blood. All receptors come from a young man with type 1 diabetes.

The CDR3 region has the DNA TGTGCCAGCAGTGAATCCCCTAGCGGGTATGAAGAGACCCAGTACTTC. Amino acid sequence: CASSESPSGYEETQYF. The V gene is TRBV25-1, the J gene TRBJ2-5, with 8 positions matching TRBD2. Trimming at V came to 1 base and at J to 3 bases, leaving 7 bases not matched to a gene. CDR1 is MGHDK, CDR2 SYGVNS, per germline. The CDR3 is 16 residues long.

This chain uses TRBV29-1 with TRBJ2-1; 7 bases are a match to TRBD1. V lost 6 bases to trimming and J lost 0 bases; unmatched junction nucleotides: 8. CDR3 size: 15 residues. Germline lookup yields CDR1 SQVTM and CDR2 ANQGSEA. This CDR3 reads CSVREGQSSYNEQFF. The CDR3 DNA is TGCAGCGTCCGCGAGGGACAGAGCTCCTACAATGAGCAGTTCTTC.

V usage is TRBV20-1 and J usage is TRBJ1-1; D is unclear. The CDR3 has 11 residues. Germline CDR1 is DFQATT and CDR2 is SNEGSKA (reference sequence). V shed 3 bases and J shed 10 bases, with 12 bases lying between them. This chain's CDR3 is CSASGGLGAFF. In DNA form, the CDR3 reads TGCAGTGCTAGTGGCGGGCTTGGAGCTTTCTTT.

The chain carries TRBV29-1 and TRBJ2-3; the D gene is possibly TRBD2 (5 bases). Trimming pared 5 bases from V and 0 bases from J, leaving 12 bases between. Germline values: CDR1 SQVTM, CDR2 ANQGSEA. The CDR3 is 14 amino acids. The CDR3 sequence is CSVSSAASTDTQYF. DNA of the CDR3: TGCAGCGTTTCGTCAGCGGCTAGCACAGATACGCAGTATTTT.

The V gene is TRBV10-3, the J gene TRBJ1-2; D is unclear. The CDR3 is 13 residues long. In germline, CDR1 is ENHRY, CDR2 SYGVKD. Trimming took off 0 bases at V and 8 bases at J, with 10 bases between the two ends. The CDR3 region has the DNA TGTGCCATCAGTGAGTCTGGATTTGACGGCTACACCTTC. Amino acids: CAISESGFDGYTF.

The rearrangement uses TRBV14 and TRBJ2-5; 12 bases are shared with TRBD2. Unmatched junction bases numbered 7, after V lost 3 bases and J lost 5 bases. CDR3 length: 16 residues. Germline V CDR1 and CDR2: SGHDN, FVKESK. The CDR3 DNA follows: TGTGCCAGCAGCCATCATCGACTAGCGGGGGACGAGACCCAGTACTTC. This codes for CASSHHRLAGDETQYF.

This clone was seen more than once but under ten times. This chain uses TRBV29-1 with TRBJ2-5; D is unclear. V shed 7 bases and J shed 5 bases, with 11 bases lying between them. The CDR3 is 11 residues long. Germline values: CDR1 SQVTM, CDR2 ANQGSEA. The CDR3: CSALQSETQYF. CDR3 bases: TGCAGCGCCCTCCAAAGTGAGACCCAGTACTTC.

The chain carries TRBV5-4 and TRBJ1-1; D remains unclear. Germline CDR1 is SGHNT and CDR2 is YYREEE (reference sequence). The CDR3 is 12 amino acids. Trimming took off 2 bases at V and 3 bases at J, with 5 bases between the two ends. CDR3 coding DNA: TGTGCCAGCAGCTTCGGGGACACTGAAGCTTTCTTT. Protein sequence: CASSFGDTEAFF.

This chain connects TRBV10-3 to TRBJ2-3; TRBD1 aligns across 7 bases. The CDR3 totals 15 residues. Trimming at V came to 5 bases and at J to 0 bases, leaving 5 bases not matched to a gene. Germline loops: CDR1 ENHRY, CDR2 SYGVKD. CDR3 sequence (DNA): TGTGCCATCAGTTACCCACAGGGGAGCACAGATACGCAGTATTTT. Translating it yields CAISYPQGSTDTQYF.

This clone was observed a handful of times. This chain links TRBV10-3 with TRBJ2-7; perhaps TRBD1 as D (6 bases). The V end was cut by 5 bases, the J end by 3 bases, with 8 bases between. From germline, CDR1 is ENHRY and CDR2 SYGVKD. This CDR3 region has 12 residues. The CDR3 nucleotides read TGTGCCATCAGTCTAGGGGGCTACGAGCAGTACTTC. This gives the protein CAISLGGYEQYF.

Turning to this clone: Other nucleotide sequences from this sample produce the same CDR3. CDR3 nucleotides: TGCAGCGTTGAAGATCTCGGACTCTATGGCTACACCTTC. This translates into CSVEDLGLYGYTF. The rearrangement joins TRBV29-1 to TRBJ1-2, with D unresolved. Germline CDR1 reads SQVTM; CDR2 reads ANQGSEA. The CDR3 length is 13 residues. Deletions cut 0 bases from V and 4 bases from J, with 9 bases between.

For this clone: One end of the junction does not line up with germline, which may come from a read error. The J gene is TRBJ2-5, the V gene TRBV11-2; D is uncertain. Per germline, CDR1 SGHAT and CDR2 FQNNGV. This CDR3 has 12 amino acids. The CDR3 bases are TGTGCCAGCAGCTTGGTTGACCCTATCCTGGACTTC. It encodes CASSLVDPILDF.

DNA of the CDR3: TGCGCCAGCAGCGAGGTAAACCGGGACAGGGGGCCCGATGAGCAGTTCTTC. This codes for CASSEVNRDRGPDEQFF. The rearrangement uses TRBV4-1 and TRBJ2-1; TRBD1 agrees at 12 bases. This CDR3 has 17 amino acids. V trimming: 5 bases; J trimming: 8 bases; junction bases outside the gene matches: 13. The germline gives CDR1 MGHRA, CDR2 YSYEKL.

CDR3 sequence: CASSVGRNYEQYF. The DNA of the CDR3 is TGTGCCAGCAGCGTAGGACGGAACTACGAGCAGTACTTC. The rearrangement uses TRBV9 and TRBJ2-7; D is uncertain. V dropped 0 bases and J dropped 3 bases, with 7 bases sitting between them. Germline lookup yields CDR1 SGDLS and CDR2 YYNGEE. This CDR3 is 13 amino acids long.

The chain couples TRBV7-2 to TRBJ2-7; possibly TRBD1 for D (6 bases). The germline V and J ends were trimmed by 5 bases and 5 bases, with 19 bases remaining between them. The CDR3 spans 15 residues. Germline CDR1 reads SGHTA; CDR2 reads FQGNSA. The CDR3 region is CASSLRSGTGHEQYF. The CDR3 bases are TGTGCCAGCAGCCTCAGGAGTGGAACAGGGCACGAGCAGTACTTC.

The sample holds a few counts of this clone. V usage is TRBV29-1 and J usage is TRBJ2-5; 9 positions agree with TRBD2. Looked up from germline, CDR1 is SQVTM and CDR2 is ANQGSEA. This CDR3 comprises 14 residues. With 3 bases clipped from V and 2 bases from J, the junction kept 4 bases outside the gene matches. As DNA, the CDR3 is TGCAGCGTTGACTCTAGCGGGAAGCAAGAGACCCAGTACTTC. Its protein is CSVDSSGKQETQYF.

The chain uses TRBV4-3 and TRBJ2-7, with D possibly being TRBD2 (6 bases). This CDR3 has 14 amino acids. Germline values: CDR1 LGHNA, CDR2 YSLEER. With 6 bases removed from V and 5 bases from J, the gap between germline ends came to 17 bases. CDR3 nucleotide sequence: TGCGCCAGCAGAAAACTCGGGGGTTCCCACGAGCAGTACTTC. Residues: CASRKLGGSHEQYF.

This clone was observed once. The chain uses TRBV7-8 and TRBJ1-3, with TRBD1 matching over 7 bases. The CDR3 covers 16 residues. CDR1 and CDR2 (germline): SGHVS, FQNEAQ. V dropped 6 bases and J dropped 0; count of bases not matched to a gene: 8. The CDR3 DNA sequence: TGTGCCAGCAGGGGTACAGGGGTAGGCTCTGGAAACACCATATATTTT. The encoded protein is CASRGTGVGSGNTIYF.

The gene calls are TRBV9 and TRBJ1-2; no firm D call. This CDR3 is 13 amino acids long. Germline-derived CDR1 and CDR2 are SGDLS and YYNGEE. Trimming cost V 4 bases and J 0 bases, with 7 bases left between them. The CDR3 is CASSTEPNYGYTF. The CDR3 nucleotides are TGTGCCAGCAGCACCGAACCTAACTATGGCTACACCTTC. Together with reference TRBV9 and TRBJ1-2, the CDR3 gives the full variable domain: DSGVTQTPKHLITATGQRVTLRCSPRSGDLSVYWYQQSLDQGLQFLIQYYNGEERAKGNILERFSAQQFPDLHSELNLSSLELGDSALYFCASSTEPNYGYTFGSGTRLTVV.

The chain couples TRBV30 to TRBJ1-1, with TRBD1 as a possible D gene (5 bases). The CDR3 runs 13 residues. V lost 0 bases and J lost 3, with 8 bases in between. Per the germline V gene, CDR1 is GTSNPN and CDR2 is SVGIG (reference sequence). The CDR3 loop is CAWSVARDTEAFF. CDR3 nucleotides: TGTGCCTGGAGTGTGGCCAGGGACACTGAAGCTTTCTTT.

CDR3 nucleotide sequence: TGTGCCAGCAGTTGGGGGACAGAGCAAGAGACCCAGTACTTC. It is translated as CASSWGTEQETQYF. The chain links TRBV27 to TRBJ2-5, with TRBD1 identical over 7 bases. CDR3 length: 14 amino acids. Germline trimming cut 4 bases from V and 2 bases from J; bases unmatched to any gene: 4. CDR1 is MNHEY, CDR2 SMNVEV, per germline (reference sequence).

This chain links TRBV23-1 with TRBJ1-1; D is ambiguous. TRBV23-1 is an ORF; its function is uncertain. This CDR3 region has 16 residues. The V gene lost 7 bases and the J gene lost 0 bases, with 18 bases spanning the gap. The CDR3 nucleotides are TGCGCCAGCAATCAGGTCTTTAGGACTATGAACACTGAAGCTTTCTTT. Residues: CASNQVFRTMNTEAFF.

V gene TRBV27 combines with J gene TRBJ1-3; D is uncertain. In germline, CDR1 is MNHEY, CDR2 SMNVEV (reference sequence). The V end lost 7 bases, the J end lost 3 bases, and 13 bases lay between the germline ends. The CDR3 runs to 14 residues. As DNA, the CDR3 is TGTGCCAGCAAACCTGCAAAAATTGGAAACACCATATATTTT. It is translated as CASKPAKIGNTIYF.

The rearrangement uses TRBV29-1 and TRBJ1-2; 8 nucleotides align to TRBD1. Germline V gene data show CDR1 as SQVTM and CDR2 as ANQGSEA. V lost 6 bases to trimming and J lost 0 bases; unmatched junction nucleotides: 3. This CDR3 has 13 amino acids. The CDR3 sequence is CSVPGGANYGYTF. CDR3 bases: TGCAGCGTCCCAGGGGGCGCTAACTATGGCTACACCTTC.

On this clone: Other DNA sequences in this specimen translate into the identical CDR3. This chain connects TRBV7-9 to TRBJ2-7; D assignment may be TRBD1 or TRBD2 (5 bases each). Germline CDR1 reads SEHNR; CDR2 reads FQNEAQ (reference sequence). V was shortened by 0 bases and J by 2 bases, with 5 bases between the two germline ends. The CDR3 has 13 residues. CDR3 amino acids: CASSLAGAYEQYF. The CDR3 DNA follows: TGTGCCAGCAGCTTAGCGGGGGCCTACGAGCAGTACTTC.

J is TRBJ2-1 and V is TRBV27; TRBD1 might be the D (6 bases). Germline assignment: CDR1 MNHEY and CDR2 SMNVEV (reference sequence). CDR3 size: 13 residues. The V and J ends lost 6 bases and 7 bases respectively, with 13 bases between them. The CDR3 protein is CASRGQWSNEQFF. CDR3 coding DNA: TGTGCCAGCAGGGGACAATGGTCAAATGAGCAGTTCTTC.

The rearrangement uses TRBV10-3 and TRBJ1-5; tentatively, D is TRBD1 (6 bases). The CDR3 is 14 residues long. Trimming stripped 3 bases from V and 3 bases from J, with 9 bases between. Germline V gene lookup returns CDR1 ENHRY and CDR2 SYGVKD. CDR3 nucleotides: TGTGCCATCAGTGACAGGGGCTTCAATCAGCCCCAGCATTTT. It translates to CAISDRGFNQPQHF.

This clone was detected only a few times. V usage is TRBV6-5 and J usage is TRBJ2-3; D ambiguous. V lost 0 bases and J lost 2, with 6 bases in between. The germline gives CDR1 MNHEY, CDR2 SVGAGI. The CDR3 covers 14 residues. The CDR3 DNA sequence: TGTGCCAGCAGTTACTCGGCCAACACAGATACGCAGTATTTT. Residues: CASSYSANTDTQYF.

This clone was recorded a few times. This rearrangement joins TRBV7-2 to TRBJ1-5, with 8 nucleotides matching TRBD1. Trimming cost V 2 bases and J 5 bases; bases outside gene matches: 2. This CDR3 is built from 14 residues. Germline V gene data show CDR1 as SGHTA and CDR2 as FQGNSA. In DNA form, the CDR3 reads TGTGCCAGCAGCTTACAGGGGGCGTATCAGCCCCAGCATTTT. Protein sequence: CASSLQGAYQPQHF.

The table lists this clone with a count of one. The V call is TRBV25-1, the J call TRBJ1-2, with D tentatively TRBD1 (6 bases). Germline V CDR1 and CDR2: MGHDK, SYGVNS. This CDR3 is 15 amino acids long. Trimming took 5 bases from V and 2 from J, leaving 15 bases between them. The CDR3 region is CASSQPTGSNYGYTF. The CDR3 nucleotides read TGTGCCAGCAGTCAACCGACAGGCTCCAACTATGGCTACACCTTC.

In DNA form, the CDR3 reads TGTGCCTGGAGTGTACGTCGGGGGTTGAGGTCCTACGAGCAGTACTTC. It encodes CAWSVRRGLRSYEQYF. The V gene is TRBV30, the J gene TRBJ2-7, with a possible D match to TRBD2 (6 bases). The CDR3 loop spans 16 amino acids. Germline CDR1 GTSNPN, CDR2 SVGIG (reference sequence). V lost 0 bases, J lost 1 base, and 16 bases lay in between.